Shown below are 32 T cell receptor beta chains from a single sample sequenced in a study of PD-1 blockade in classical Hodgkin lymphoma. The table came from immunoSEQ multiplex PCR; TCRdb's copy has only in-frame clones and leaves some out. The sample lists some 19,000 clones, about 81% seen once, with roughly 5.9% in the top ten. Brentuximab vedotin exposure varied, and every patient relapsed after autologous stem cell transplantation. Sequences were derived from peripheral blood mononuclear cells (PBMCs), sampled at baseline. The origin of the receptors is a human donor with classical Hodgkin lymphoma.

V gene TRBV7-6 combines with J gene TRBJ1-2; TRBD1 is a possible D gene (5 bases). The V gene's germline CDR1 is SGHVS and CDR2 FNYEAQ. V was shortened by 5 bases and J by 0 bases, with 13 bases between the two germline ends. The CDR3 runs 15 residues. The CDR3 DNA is TGTGCCAGCAGCCCTCGGGACGCAGCTAACTATGGCTACACCTTC. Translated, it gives CASSPRDAANYGYTF.

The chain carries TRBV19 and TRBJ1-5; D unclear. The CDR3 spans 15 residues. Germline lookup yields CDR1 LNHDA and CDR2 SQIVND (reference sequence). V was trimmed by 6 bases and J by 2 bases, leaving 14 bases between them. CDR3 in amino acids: CASRGGGLGNQPQHF. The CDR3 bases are TGTGCCAGTAGGGGTGGAGGGCTTGGCAATCAGCCCCAGCATTTT.

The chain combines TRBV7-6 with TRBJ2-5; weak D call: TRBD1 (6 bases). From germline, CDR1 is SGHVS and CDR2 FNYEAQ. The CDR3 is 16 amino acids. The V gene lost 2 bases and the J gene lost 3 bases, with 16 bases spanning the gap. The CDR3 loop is CASSLWGPESKETQYF. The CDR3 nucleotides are TGTGCCAGCAGCTTATGGGGGCCCGAATCTAAAGAGACCCAGTACTTC.

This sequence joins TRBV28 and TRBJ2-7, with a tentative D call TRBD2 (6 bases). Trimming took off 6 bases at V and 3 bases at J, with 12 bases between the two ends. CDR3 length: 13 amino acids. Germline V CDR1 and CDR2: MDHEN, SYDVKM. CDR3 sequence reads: CASRGGPRYEQYF. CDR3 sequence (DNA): TGTGCCAGCAGGGGAGGCCCTCGCTACGAGCAGTACTTC. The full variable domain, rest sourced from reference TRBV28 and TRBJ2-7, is DVKVTQSSRYLVKRTGEKVFLECVQDMDHENMFWYRQDPGLGLRLIYFSYDVKMKEKGDIPEGYSVSREKKERFSLILESASTNQTSMYLCASRGGPRYEQYFGPGTRLTVT.

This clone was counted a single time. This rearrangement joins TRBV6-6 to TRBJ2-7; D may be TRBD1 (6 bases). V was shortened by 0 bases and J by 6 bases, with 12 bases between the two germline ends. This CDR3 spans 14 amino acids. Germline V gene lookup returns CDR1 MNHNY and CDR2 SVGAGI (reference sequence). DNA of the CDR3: TGTGCCAGCAGTTACTCGACAGGTGAGGGCGAGCAGTACTTC. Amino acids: CASSYSTGEGEQYF.

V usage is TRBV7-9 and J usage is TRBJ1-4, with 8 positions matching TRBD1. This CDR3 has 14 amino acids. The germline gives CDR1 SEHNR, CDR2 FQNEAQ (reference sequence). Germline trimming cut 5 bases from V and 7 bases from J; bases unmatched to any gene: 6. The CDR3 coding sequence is TGTGCCAGCAGCACCCAGGGGGCGGGTGAAAAACTGTTTTTT. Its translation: CASSTQGAGEKLFF.

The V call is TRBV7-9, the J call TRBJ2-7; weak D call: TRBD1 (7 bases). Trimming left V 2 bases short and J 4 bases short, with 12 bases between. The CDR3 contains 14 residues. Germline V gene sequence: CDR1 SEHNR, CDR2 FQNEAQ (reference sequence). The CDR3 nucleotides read TGTGCCAGCAGCTTAACAGGGGCGGGGTACGAGCAGTACTTC. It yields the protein CASSLTGAGYEQYF.

CDR3 sequence: CASSTGFSPLHF. In DNA, the CDR3 is TGTGCCAGCAGTACAGGGTTTTCACCCCTCCACTTT. The rearrangement links TRBV5-4 to TRBJ1-6, with a weak D call TRBD1 (6 bases). Trimming pared 5 bases from V and 9 bases from J, leaving 9 bases between. The CDR3 contains 12 residues. Germline V gene lookup returns CDR1 SGHNT and CDR2 YYREEE (reference sequence). The full variable domain, its missing parts supplied by reference TRBV5-4 and TRBJ1-6, is ETGVTQSPTHLIKTRGQQVTLRCSSQSGHNTVSWYQQALGQGPQFIFQYYREEENGRGNFPPRFSGLQFPNYSSELNVNALELDDSALYLCASSTGFSPLHFGNGTRLTVT.

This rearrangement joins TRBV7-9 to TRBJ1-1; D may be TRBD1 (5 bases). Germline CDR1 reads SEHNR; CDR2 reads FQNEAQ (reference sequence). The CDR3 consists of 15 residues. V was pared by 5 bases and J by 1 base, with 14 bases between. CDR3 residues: CASSPLQGRNTEAFF. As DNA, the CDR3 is TGTGCCAGCAGCCCGCTCCAGGGACGGAACACTGAAGCTTTCTTT.

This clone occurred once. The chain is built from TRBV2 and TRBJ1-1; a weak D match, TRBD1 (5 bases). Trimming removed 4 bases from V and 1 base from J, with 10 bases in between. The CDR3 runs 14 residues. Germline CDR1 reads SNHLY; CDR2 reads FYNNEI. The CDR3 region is CASSVRVGNTEAFF. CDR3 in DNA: TGTGCCAGCAGTGTCAGGGTGGGGAACACTGAAGCTTTCTTT.

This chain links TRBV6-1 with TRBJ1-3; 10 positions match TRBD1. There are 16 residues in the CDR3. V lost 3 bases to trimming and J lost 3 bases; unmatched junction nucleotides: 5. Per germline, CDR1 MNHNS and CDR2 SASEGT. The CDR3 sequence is CASSDRDRGYGNTIYF. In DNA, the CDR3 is TGTGCCAGCAGTGACCGGGACAGGGGATATGGAAACACCATATATTTT.

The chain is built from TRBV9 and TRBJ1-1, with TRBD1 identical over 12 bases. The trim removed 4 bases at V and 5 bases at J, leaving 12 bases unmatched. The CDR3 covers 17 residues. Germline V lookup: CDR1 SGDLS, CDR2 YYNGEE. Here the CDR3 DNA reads TGTGCCAGCAGCCTAAGTCCCGGGACAGGGGGCGGAACTGAAGCTTTCTTT. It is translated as CASSLSPGTGGGTEAFF. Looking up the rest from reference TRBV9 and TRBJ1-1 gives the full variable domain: DSGVTQTPKHLITATGQRVTLRCSPRSGDLSVYWYQQSLDQGLQFLIQYYNGEERAKGNILERFSAQQFPDLHSELNLSSLELGDSALYFCASSLSPGTGGGTEAFFGQGTRLTVV.

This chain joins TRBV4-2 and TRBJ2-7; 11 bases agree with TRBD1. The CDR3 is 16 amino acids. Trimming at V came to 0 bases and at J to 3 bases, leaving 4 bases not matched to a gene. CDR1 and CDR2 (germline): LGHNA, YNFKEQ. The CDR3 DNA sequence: TGTGCCAGCAGCCAAGATATCGGGACAGGGGGCTACGAGCAGTACTTC. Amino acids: CASSQDIGTGGYEQYF.

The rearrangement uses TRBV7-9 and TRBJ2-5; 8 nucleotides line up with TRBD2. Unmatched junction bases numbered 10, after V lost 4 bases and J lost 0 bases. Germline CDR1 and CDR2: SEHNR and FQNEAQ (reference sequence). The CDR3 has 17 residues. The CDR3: CASSSFGRGADQETQYF. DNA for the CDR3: TGTGCCAGCAGCTCCTTCGGGCGGGGGGCTGACCAAGAGACCCAGTACTTC.

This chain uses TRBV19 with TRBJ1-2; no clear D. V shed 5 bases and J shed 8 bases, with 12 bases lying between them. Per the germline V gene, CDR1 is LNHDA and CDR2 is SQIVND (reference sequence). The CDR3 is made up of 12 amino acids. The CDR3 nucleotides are TGTGCCAGTAGTGTCCAACGTGGGGGCTACACCTTC. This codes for CASSVQRGGYTF.

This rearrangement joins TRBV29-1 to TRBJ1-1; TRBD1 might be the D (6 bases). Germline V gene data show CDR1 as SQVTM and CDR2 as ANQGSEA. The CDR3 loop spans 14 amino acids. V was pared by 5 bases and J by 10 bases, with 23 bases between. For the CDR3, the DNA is TGCAGCGTTCTTCGCGACAGGATGTCTCTTGGAGCTTTCTTT. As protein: CSVLRDRMSLGAFF.

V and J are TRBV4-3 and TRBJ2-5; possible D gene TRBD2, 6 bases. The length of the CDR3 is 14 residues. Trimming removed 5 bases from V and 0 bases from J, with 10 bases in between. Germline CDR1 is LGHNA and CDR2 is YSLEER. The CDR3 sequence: CASSIGGNQETQYF. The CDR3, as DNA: TGCGCCAGCAGCATAGGAGGGAACCAAGAGACCCAGTACTTC.

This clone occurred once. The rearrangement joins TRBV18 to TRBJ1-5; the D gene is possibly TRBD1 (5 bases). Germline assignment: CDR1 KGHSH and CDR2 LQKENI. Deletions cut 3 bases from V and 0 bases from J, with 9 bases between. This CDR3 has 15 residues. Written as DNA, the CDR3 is TGTGCCAGCTCACCGGACACCTATAGCAATCAGCCCCAGCATTTT. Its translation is CASSPDTYSNQPQHF.

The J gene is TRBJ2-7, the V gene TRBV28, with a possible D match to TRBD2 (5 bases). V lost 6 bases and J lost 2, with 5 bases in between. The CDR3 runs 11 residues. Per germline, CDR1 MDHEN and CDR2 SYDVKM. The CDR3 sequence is CASRLAYEQYF. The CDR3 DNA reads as TGTGCCAGCAGACTAGCCTACGAGCAGTACTTC.

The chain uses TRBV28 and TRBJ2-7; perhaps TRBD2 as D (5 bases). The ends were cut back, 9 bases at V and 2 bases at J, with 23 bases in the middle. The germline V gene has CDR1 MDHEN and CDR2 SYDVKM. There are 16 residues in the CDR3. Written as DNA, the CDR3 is TGTGCCAGTCGTATTCTGACCCTGGAGGACCCCTACGAGCAGTACTTC. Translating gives CASRILTLEDPYEQYF.

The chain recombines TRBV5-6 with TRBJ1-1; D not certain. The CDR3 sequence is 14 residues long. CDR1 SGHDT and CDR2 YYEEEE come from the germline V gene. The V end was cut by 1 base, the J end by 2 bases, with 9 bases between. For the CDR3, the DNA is TGTGCCAGCAGCTTGCTTACAGCAAACACTGAAGCTTTCTTT. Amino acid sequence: CASSLLTANTEAFF. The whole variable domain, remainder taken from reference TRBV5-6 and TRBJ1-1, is DAGVTQSPTHLIKTRGQQVTLRCSPKSGHDTVSWYQQALGQGPQFIFQYYEEEERQRGNFPDRFSGHQFPNYSSELNVNALLLGDSALYLCASSLLTANTEAFFGQGTRLTVV.

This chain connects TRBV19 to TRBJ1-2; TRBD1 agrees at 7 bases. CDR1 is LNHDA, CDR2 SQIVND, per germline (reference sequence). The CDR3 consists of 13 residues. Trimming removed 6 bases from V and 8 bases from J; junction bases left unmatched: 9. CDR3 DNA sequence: TGTGCCAGTAGAGAGACAGGGATGGACGGCTACACCTTC. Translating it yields CASRETGMDGYTF.

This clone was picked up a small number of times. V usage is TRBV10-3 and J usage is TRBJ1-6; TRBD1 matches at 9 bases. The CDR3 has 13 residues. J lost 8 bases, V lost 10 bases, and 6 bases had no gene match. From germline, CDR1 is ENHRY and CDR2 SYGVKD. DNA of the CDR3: TGTGCCACCGTAGACAGGGGGGATTCACCCCTCCACTTT. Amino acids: CATVDRGDSPLHF.

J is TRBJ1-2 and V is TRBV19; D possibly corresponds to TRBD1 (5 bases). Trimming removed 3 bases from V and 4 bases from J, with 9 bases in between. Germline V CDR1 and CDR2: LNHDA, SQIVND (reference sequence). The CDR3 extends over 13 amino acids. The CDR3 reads CASSIAGGYGYTF. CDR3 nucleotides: TGTGCCAGTAGTATCGCGGGGGGCTATGGCTACACCTTC.

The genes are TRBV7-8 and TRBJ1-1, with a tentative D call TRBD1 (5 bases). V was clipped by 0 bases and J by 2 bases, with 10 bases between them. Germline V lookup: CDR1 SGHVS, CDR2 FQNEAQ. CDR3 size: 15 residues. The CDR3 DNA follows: TGTGCCAGCAGCTTAGCGGGGCAGGGAAACACTGAAGCTTTCTTT. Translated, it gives CASSLAGQGNTEAFF.

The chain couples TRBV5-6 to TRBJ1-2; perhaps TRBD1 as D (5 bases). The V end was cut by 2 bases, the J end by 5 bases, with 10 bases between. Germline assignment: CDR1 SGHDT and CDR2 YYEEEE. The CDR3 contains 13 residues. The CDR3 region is CASSFPGRYGYTF. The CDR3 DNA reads TGTGCCAGCAGCTTCCCAGGGCGATATGGCTACACCTTC.

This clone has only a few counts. The DNA of the CDR3 is TGTGCTAGTGGTTTGGTAGCTTTGGACACCTTGAATCAGCCCCAGCATTTT. The encoded protein is CASGLVALDTLNQPQHF. The V call is TRBV12-5, the J call TRBJ1-5; the D gene is possibly TRBD1 (5 bases). Trimming removed 0 bases from V and 4 bases from J, with 16 bases in between. The CDR3 covers 17 residues. Germline-derived CDR1 and CDR2 are LGHNT and FRNRAP.

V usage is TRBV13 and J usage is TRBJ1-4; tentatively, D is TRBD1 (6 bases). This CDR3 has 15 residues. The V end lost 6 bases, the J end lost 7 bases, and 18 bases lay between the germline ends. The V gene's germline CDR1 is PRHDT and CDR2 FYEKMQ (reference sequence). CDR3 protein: CASSTDMGGAEKLFF. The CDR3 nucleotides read TGTGCCAGCAGTACTGACATGGGGGGGGCTGAAAAACTGTTTTTT. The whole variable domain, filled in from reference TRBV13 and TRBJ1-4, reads AAGVIQSPRHLIKEKRETATLKCYPIPRHDTVYWYQQGPGQDPQFLISFYEKMQSDKGSIPDRFSAQQFSDYHSELNMSSLELGDSALYFCASSTDMGGAEKLFFGSGTQLSVL.

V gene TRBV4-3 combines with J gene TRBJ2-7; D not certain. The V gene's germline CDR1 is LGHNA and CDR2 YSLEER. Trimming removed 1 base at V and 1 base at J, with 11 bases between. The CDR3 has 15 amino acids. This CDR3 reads CASSQGAAVSYEQYF. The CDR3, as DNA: TGCGCCAGCAGCCAAGGCGCTGCCGTTTCCTACGAGCAGTACTTC.

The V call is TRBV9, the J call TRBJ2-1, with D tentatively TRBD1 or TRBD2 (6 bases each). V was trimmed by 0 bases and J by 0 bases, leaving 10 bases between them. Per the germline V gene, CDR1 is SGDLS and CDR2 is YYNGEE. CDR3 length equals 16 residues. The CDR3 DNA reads TGTGCCAGCAGCGTAGGAGGGGGGAACTCCTACAATGAGCAGTTCTTC. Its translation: CASSVGGGNSYNEQFF.

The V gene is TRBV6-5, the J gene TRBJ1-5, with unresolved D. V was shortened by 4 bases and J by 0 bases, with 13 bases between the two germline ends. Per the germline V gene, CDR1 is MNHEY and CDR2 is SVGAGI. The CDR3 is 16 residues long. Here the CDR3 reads CASSSRFGDSNQPQHF. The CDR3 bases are TGTGCCAGCAGTTCTAGATTCGGGGATAGCAATCAGCCCCAGCATTTT.

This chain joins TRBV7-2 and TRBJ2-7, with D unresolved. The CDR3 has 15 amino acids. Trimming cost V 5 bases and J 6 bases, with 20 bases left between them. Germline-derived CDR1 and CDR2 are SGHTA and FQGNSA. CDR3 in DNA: TGTGCCAGCAGCCATGTACCCTCAGCAGACACCGAGCAGTACTTC. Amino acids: CASSHVPSADTEQYF.